These 7 T cell receptor beta chains were all obtained from the same sample, sequenced in a study of CD4 T cells in relation to SARS-CoV-2 and coronaviruses. Produced via immunoSEQ multiplex PCR; TCRdb's table is partial and in-frame only. The data hold 15,000 to 25,000 clones, with approximately 80% observed a single time. CD4+ T cells from unexposed donors were obtained before the COVID-19 pandemic (2011-2018). The cells were cultured for about ten days before CD4+ T cells were isolated. These receptors have no identified antigens. The sequenced sample was CD4+ T cells from PBMCs, cultured in vitro. Receptors were obtained from a human donor in good health.

This clone was observed a handful of times. The V gene is TRBV12-5, the J gene TRBJ1-3; D possibly corresponds to TRBD1 (5 bases). CDR1 is LGHNT and CDR2 is FRNRAP in the germline V gene. CDR3 size: 16 residues. The V end was cut by 6 bases, the J end by 0 bases, with 15 bases between. The CDR3 DNA is TGTGCTAGTGGCGTAGGCCCCGGGGGCTCTGGAAACACCATATATTTT. Its protein is CASGVGPGGSGNTIYF. Full variable domain (remainder filled in from reference TRBV12-5 and TRBJ1-3): DARVTQTPRHKVTEMGQEVTMRCQPILGHNTVFWYRQTMMQGLELLAYFRNRAPLDDSGMPKDRFSAEMPDATLATLKIQPSEPRDSAVYFCASGVGPGGSGNTIYFGEGSWLTVV.

The chain has TRBV4-2 and TRBJ1-2; a possible D gene is TRBD1 (6 bases). Germline V gene data show CDR1 as LGHNA and CDR2 as YNFKEQ. This CDR3 contains 17 residues. V was trimmed by 1 base and J by 5 bases, leaving 20 bases between them. For the CDR3, the DNA is TGTGCCAGCAGCCAAGGGGACGGCGGGGGGGCCCGGTATGGCTACACCTTC. Encoded protein: CASSQGDGGGARYGYTF.

This sequence joins TRBV10-3 and TRBJ1-2; D is uncertain. The germline V and J ends were trimmed by 7 bases and 0 bases, with 12 bases remaining between them. Germline V gene lookup returns CDR1 ENHRY and CDR2 SYGVKD. This CDR3 region has 14 residues. Here the CDR3 DNA reads TGTGCCATCACCACTGAACCCGCTAACTATGGCTACACCTTC. Translation gives CAITTEPANYGYTF.

The rearrangement joins TRBV9 to TRBJ2-2; D is undetermined. The CDR3 runs to 13 residues. Trimming pared 3 bases from V and 4 bases from J, leaving 7 bases between. Per germline, CDR1 SGDLS and CDR2 YYNGEE. This chain's CDR3 is CASSGRSTGELFF. DNA for the CDR3: TGTGCCAGCAGCGGACGTAGCACCGGGGAGCTGTTTTTT.

The rearrangement joins TRBV6-5 to TRBJ1-2, with a tentative D call TRBD1 (6 bases). Trimming shortened V by 2 bases and J by 2 bases, and 6 bases separated the two germline ends. This CDR3 is 13 amino acids long. Germline CDR1 is MNHEY and CDR2 is SVGAGI. CDR3 region: CASSYGTNYGYTF. The CDR3 nucleotides are TGTGCCAGCAGTTACGGGACAAACTATGGCTACACCTTC.

This clone was picked up one time. This chain connects TRBV3-1 (or the pseudogene TRBV3-2) to TRBJ2-2; maybe TRBD2 (6 bases). Trimming pared 6 bases from V and 7 bases from J, leaving 21 bases between. Germline-derived CDR1 and CDR2 are LGHDT and YNNKEL (reference sequence). CDR3 length: 16 amino acids. CDR3 sequence reads: CASSPGWRERVGELFF. CDR3 nucleotide sequence: TGTGCCAGCAGTCCAGGATGGAGGGAGCGGGTCGGGGAGCTGTTTTTT.

The count of this clone is one. V gene TRBV9 combines with J gene TRBJ2-7, with TRBD2 matching over 9 bases. Losses at the gene ends were 4 bases for V and 1 base for J; bases not matched to a gene: 12. The germline CDR1 and CDR2 sequences are SGDLS and YYNGEE. This CDR3 has 17 residues. The CDR3 sequence is CASSFSSVAGASYEQYF. The CDR3 nucleotides are TGTGCCAGCAGCTTCAGTAGCGTAGCGGGGGCTTCCTACGAGCAGTACTTC.